The text below deals with one T cell receptor (beta chain). Its antigen is still unknown. Distinct nucleotide sequences in the sample also encode this CDR3. This entry is derived from a study of cytomegalovirus exposure and HLA in healthy donors. General study results and limits: It was in a later analysis that TCR association rates were seen to vary by HLA locus, highest for DRB1 and lowest for HLA-C. Cytomegalovirus association was listed for approximately 160 TCR beta chains. A likely sequencing artifact accounted for one observed cluster of highly shared sequence variants.

V was clipped by 5 bases and J by 7 bases; unmatched bases: 12. The CDR3 length is 15 residues. The V gene's germline CDR1 is LGHNA and CDR2 YSLEER. The PCR contained 60 Vbeta and 13 Jbeta primers. The method was immunoSEQ multiplex PCR; TCRdb's version includes in-frame clones alone and lacks a portion of them. In the table there are around 80,000 clones, under 65% of which are singletons. The chain employs TRBV4-3 and TRBJ2-7; 9 bases line up with TRBD1. The source is a male donor in good health and CMV-seropositive. Material: PBMCs. The CDR3 DNA is TGCGCCAGCAGCGAACAGGGGGCGAGGGGAGATGAGCAGTACTTC. Translation: CASSEQGARGDEQYF.